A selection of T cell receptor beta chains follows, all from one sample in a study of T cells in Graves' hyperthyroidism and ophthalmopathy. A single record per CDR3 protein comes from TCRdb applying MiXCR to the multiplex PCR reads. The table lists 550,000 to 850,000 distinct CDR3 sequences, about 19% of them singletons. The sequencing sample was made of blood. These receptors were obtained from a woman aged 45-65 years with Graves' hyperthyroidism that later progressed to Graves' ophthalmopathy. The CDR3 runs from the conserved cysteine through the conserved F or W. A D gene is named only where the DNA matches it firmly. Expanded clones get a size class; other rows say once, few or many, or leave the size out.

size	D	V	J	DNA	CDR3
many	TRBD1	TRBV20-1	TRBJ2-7	TGCAGTGCTAGGGACCCCTCGGACAGGGTTAACGAGCAGTACTTC	CSARDPSDRVNEQYF
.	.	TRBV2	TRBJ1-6	TGTGCCAGCAAGAATGAGGGACTTTATAATTCACCCCTCCACTTT	CASKNEGLYNSPLHF
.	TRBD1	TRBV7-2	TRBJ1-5	TGTGCCAGCAGCTTAGAAGGACAGGGGGCCGGGTGGGACAATCAGCCCCAGCATTTT	CASSLEGQGAGWDNQPQHF
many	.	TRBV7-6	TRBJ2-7	TGTGCCAGCAGCTCCGGCGGCAGGGGCGTCCCCTACGAGCAGTACTTC	CASSSGGRGVPYEQYF
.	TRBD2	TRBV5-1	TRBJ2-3	TGCGCCAGCAGCTTGTCAGCCCTAGCGGGGACAGATACGCAGTATTTT	CASSLSALAGTDTQYF
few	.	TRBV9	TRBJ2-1	TGTGCCAGCAGCGTAGTAGGGGGGACCTACAATGAGCAGTTCTTC	CASSVVGGTYNEQFF
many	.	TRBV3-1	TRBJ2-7	TGTGCCAGCAGCCAAGATGCGCAGGGCTACGAGCAGTACTTC	CASSQDAQGYEQYF
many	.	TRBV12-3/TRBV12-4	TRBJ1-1	TGTGCCAGCAGAACCGGGACAACGGGATTGAACACTGAAGCTTTCTTT	CASRTGTTGLNTEAFF
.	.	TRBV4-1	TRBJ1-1	TGCGCCAGCAGCCAGGCCAGAGTGGAAACTGAAGCTTTCTTT	CASSQARVETEAFF
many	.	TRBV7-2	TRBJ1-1	TGTGCCAGCAGCCCCCACTCGACGGTGAACACTGAAGCTTTCTTT	CASSPHSTVNTEAFF
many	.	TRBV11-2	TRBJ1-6	TGTGCCAGCAGCTTTGGCGGCAGACCTAATTCACCCCTCCACTTT	CASSFGGRPNSPLHF
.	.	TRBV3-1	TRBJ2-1	TGTGCCAGCAGCCAAGAGGAGGGACCCCCGTTCTTC	CASSQEEGPPFF
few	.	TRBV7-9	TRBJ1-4	TGTGCCAGCAGGATAAAAGGGGAAAATGAAAAACTGTTTTTT	CASRIKGENEKLFF
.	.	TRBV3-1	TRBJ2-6	TGTGCCGGCAGCCAAGACTCCGGGGCCAACGTCCTGACTTTC	CAGSQDSGANVLTF
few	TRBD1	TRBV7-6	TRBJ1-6	TGTGCCAGCAGCTTAGATGGGACAGGGAAATCACCCCTCCACTTT	CASSLDGTGKSPLHF
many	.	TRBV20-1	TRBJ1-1	TGCAGTGCTAGAGATCCCAAGGGGTTCACTGAAGCTTTCTTT	CSARDPKGFTEAFF
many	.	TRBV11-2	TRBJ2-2	TGTGCCAGCAGCCCTACAAGAGGGGCCCACGGGGAGCTGTTTTTT	CASSPTRGAHGELFF
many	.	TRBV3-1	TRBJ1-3	TGTGCCAGCAGCCCGTCCACGGAGGCTGGAAACACCATATATTTT	CASSPSTEAGNTIYF
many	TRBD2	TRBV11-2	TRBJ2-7	TGTGCCAGCAGCTTCTCTCGGCTAGCGGTAACCTACGAGCAGTACTTC	CASSFSRLAVTYEQYF
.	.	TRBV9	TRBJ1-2	TGTGCCAGCAGCGTAGGTGAAGCCTTTAGGGGCTACACCTTC	CASSVGEAFRGYTF
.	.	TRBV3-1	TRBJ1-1	TGTGCCAGCAGCGCCCACCCGGGGCCGGCGAACACTGAAGCTTTCTTT	CASSAHPGPANTEAFF
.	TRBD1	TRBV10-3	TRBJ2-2	TGTGCCATCAGTGCGACAGGGGGCCCCGGGGAGCTGTTTTTT	CAISATGGPGELFF
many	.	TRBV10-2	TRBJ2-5	TGCGCCAGCAGCCGGGTACAACAAGAGACCCAGTACTTC	CASSRVQQETQYF
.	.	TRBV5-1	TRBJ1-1	TGCGCCAGCAGCCCCCACGGGGGGATGAACACTGAAGCTTTCTTT	CASSPHGGMNTEAFF
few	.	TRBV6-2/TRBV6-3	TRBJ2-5	TGTGCCAGCAGTTGGGGGCCAGAGGCGGAGACCCAGTACTTC	CASSWGPEAETQYF
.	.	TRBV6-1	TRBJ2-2	TGTGCCAGCAACGGAAAGTTCGCGAACACCGGGGAGCTGTTTTTT	CASNGKFANTGELFF
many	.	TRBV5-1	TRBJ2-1	TGCGCCAGCTGGAGGGACATACAAGGGAATGAGCAGTTCTTC	CASWRDIQGNEQFF
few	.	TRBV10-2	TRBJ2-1	TGCGCCAGCAGTGAGTCGAATTCCGCCCACTACAATGAGCAGTTCTTC	CASSESNSAHYNEQFF
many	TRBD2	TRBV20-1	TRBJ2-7	TGCAGTGCCGGAGAGCTAGCGGACGACACCTACGAGCAGTACTTC	CSAGELADDTYEQYF
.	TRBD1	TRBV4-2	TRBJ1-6	TGTGCCAGCAGCCAGCCTGGGACAGGGTATAATTCACCCCTCCACTTT	CASSQPGTGYNSPLHF
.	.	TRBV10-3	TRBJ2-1	TGTGCCATCAGTGACCCTGGGACGGGGTACAATGAGCAGTTCTTC	CAISDPGTGYNEQFF
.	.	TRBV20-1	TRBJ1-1	TGCAGTGCTACGAAGACGGAGGTGGCTTTCTTT	CSATKTEVAFF
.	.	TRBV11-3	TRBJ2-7	TGTGCCAGCAGCCAGAATAGGGGCGCCTACGAGCAGTACTTC	CASSQNRGAYEQYF
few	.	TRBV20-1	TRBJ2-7	TGCAGTGCTGGATTGGCGGCCTCCTACGAGCAGTACTTC	CSAGLAASYEQYF
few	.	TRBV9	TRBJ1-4	TGTGCCAGCAGCCCAGCCCCGGAATATAATGAAAAACTGTTTTTT	CASSPAPEYNEKLFF
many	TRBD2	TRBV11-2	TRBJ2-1	TGTGCCAGCAGCCAACAGCGGGGAAAATACAATGAGCAGTTCTTC	CASSQQRGKYNEQFF
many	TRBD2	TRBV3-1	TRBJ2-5	TGTGCCAGCAGCCAGGGTTTGGGACTAGCGGAACAAGAGACCCAGTACTTC	CASSQGLGLAEQETQYF
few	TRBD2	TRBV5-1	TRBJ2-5	TGCGCCAGCAGCTTTTTGATTAGCGGGGAGACCCAGTACTTC	CASSFLISGETQYF
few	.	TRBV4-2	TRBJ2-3	TGTGCCAGCAGCCAAGATCCTAGCACGAGAGATACGCAGTATTTT	CASSQDPSTRDTQYF
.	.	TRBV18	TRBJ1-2	TGTGCCAGCTCACCAGGCGGTCAGGGCTATGGCTACACCTTC	CASSPGGQGYGYTF
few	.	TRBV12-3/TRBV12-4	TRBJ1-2	TGTGCCAGCACCGAGGGCAGCCCCAACTATGGCTACACCTTC	CASTEGSPNYGYTF
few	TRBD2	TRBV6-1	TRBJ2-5	TGTGCCAGCAGTGGTAGGACTAGCAAAAAGACCCAGTACTTC	CASSGRTSKKTQYF
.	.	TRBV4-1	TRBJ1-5	TGCGCCAGCAGCCGAGACACAGATCAGCCCCAGCATTTT	CASSRDTDQPQHF
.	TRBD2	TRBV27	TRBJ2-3	TGTGCCAGCAGTCCCTATGGGGGTCGGGGGGGGGTCACAGATACGCAGTATTTT	CASSPYGGRGGVTDTQYF
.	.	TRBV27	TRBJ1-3	TGTGCCAGCAGGGGACTGACTGGCTCTGGAAACACCATATATTTT	CASRGLTGSGNTIYF
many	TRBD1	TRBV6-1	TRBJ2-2	TGTGCCAGCAGCCGGGACAGGGGGAACACCGGGGAGCTGTTTTTT	CASSRDRGNTGELFF
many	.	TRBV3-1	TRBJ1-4	TGTGCCAGCAGCCAAGACCTTTTTACTAATGAAAAACTGTTTTTT	CASSQDLFTNEKLFF
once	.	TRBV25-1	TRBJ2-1	TGTGCCAGCAGTGAAGATGAGAGTTACAATGAGCAGTTCTTC	CASSEDESYNEQFF
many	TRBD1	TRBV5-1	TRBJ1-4	TGCGCCAGCAGCCCGAGGACAGGGAGGAATGAAAAACTGTTTTTT	CASSPRTGRNEKLFF
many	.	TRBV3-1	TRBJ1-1	TGTGCCAGCAGCCAAGATCGAGGCTGGGTGCGCACTGAAGCTTTCTTT	CASSQDRGWVRTEAFF
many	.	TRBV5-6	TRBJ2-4	TGTGCCAGCAGCTTTAAGGACATTCAGTACTTC	CASSFKDIQYF
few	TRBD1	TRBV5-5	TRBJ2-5	TGTGCCAGCAGCGTCTGGGACAGCCAAGAGACCCAGTACTTC	CASSVWDSQETQYF
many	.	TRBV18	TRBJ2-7	TGTGCCAGCTCACCACCGGAGGGCTACGAGCAGTACTTC	CASSPPEGYEQYF
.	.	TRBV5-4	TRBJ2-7	TGTGCCAGCAGTAATTCCTTTCGAGGGCAAGAGCAGTACTTC	CASSNSFRGQEQYF
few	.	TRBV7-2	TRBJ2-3	TGTGCCAGCAGCTTAGTCGGGTCGAGTAGGGACACGCAGTATTTT	CASSLVGSSRDTQYF
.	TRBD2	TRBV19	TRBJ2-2	TGTGCCAGTAGTCAGACTAGCGTCGGGGAGCTGTTTTTT	CASSQTSVGELFF
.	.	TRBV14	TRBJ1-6	TGTGCCAGCAGCCAAGGGGGCAGGTATGGACCCCTCCACTTT	CASSQGGRYGPLHF
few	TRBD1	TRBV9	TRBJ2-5	TGTGCCAGCAGCGTAGACAGGGGCGCGATCCAAGAGACCCAGTACTTC	CASSVDRGAIQETQYF
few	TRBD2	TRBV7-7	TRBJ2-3	TGTGCTAGCAGCTCTTCCGGGGGGGTTGGCACAGATACGCAGTATTTT	CASSSSGGVGTDTQYF
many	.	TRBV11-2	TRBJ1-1	TGTGCCAGCAGCTTAGCGATAGGGGGCACTGAAGCTTTCTTT	CASSLAIGGTEAFF